This TCR beta chain was documented in a study of glioma-infiltrating T cells. Per germline, CDR1 LGHNA and CDR2 YNFKEQ. The CDR3 runs 16 residues. V was pared by 3 bases and J by 4 bases, with 2 bases of the junction left unmatched. Many counts were recorded for this clonotype. The iRepertoire nested amplicon-rescue multiplex PCR amplified TCR alpha and beta CDR3s from RNA. MiXCR, run by TCRdb on the multiplex PCR reads, gives a single entry per CDR3 protein. Of approximately 190,000 distinct CDR3 sequences listed, roughly a third are singletons. The clonotype was recovered from a human donor with low-grade glioma or glioblastoma, undergoing nonglioma brain surgery, or in good health (not recorded which). The sample taken for sequencing was glioma tissue, nonneoplastic brain tissue, or PBMCs (not recorded which). The rearrangement joins TRBV4-2 to TRBJ2-3, with TRBD2 matching over 15 bases. For the CDR3, the DNA is TGTGCCAGCAGCCAGGGACTAGCGGGAGGTGCAGATACGCAGTATTTT. Translated: CASSQGLAGGADTQYF.